A single sample is the source of the 7 T cell receptor beta chains below, sequenced in a study of CD8 T cells in ankylosing spondylitis. MiXCR was run by TCRdb on the 5' RACE reads, yielding one entry per CDR3 protein. The sample includes under 300,000 distinct CDR3 sequences, 9.5% to 12% of them seen just once. Sequencing was done on a sample of blood, either unsorted or a sorted T cell fraction (not recorded which). The source of these receptors is a male donor with ankylosing spondylitis or in good health (not recorded which).

This clonotype was counted many times. The V gene is TRBV12-3 or TRBV12-4, the J gene TRBJ2-3; 14 bases map to TRBD2. The CDR3 runs 15 residues. J gave up 10 bases and V 5 bases, and 8 bases lay outside the gene matches. The CDR3 DNA reads TGTGCCAGCAGTCGACTAGCGGGGGGGCCTGGTCCGCAGTATTTT. Amino acids: CASSRLAGGPGPQYF.

This clonotype has ten or more counts. The chain recombines TRBV5-1 with TRBJ2-1; 9 bases match TRBD2. In germline, CDR1 is SGHRS, CDR2 YFSETQ. The CDR3 spans 14 residues. With V trimmed by 8 bases and J by 9 bases, 12 bases remained unmatched. The CDR3 loop is CASSIGGRAVEQFF. The CDR3 nucleotides are TGCGCCAGTTCCATAGGCGGGAGGGCCGTTGAGCAGTTCTTC.

This clonotype was found many times. The chain joins TRBV3-1 to TRBJ2-3; D call uncertain. This CDR3 spans 12 amino acids. Germline CDR1 LGHDT, CDR2 YNNKEL (reference sequence). Trimming took 0 bases from V and 9 from J, leaving 7 bases between them. The CDR3 is CASSQETETQYF. In DNA form, the CDR3 reads TGTGCCAGCAGCCAAGAAACCGAGACGCAGTATTTT.

There are a few counts of this clonotype. CDR3: CASSPLSTGEKNEQFF. In nucleotides, the CDR3 is TGTGCCAGCTCACCACTGTCCACGGGAGAGAAGAATGAGCAGTTCTTC. V is TRBV18 and J is TRBJ2-1; weak D call: TRBD2 (6 bases). CDR3 size: 16 residues. Germline V gives CDR1 KGHSH, CDR2 LQKENI. The V end lost 1 base, the J end lost 7 bases, and 17 bases lay between the germline ends.

The rearrangement uses TRBV3-1 and TRBJ2-2, with TRBD1 matching 10 bases. V was pared by 1 base and J by 4 bases, with 3 bases of the junction left unmatched. CDR3 length: 16 residues. Germline lookup yields CDR1 LGHDT and CDR2 YNNKEL (reference sequence). This CDR3 reads CASSQVDRGVTGELFF. CDR3 DNA: TGTGCCAGCAGCCAAGTGGACAGGGGGGTCACCGGGGAGCTGTTTTTT.

This clonotype was observed many times. V and J are TRBV3-1 and TRBJ2-1; unclear D gene. Germline V lookup: CDR1 LGHDT, CDR2 YNNKEL (reference sequence). CDR3 length: 15 residues. Trimming cost V 5 bases and J 0 bases, with 11 bases left between them. DNA for the CDR3: TGTGCCAGCAGCACAGACCGAAGCTCCTACAATGAGCAGTTCTTC. Translating it yields CASSTDRSSYNEQFF.

This clonotype was recorded once. This rearrangement joins TRBV6-1 to TRBJ2-2, with TRBD1 identical over 7 bases. The CDR3 is 16 residues long. Germline values: CDR1 MNHNS, CDR2 SASEGT. V shed 3 bases and J 0 bases; nucleotides not matched to a gene: 4. DNA for the CDR3: TGTGCCAGCAGTGACCAGGGGGACGCGAACACCGGGGAGCTGTTTTTT. Its translation is CASSDQGDANTGELFF.